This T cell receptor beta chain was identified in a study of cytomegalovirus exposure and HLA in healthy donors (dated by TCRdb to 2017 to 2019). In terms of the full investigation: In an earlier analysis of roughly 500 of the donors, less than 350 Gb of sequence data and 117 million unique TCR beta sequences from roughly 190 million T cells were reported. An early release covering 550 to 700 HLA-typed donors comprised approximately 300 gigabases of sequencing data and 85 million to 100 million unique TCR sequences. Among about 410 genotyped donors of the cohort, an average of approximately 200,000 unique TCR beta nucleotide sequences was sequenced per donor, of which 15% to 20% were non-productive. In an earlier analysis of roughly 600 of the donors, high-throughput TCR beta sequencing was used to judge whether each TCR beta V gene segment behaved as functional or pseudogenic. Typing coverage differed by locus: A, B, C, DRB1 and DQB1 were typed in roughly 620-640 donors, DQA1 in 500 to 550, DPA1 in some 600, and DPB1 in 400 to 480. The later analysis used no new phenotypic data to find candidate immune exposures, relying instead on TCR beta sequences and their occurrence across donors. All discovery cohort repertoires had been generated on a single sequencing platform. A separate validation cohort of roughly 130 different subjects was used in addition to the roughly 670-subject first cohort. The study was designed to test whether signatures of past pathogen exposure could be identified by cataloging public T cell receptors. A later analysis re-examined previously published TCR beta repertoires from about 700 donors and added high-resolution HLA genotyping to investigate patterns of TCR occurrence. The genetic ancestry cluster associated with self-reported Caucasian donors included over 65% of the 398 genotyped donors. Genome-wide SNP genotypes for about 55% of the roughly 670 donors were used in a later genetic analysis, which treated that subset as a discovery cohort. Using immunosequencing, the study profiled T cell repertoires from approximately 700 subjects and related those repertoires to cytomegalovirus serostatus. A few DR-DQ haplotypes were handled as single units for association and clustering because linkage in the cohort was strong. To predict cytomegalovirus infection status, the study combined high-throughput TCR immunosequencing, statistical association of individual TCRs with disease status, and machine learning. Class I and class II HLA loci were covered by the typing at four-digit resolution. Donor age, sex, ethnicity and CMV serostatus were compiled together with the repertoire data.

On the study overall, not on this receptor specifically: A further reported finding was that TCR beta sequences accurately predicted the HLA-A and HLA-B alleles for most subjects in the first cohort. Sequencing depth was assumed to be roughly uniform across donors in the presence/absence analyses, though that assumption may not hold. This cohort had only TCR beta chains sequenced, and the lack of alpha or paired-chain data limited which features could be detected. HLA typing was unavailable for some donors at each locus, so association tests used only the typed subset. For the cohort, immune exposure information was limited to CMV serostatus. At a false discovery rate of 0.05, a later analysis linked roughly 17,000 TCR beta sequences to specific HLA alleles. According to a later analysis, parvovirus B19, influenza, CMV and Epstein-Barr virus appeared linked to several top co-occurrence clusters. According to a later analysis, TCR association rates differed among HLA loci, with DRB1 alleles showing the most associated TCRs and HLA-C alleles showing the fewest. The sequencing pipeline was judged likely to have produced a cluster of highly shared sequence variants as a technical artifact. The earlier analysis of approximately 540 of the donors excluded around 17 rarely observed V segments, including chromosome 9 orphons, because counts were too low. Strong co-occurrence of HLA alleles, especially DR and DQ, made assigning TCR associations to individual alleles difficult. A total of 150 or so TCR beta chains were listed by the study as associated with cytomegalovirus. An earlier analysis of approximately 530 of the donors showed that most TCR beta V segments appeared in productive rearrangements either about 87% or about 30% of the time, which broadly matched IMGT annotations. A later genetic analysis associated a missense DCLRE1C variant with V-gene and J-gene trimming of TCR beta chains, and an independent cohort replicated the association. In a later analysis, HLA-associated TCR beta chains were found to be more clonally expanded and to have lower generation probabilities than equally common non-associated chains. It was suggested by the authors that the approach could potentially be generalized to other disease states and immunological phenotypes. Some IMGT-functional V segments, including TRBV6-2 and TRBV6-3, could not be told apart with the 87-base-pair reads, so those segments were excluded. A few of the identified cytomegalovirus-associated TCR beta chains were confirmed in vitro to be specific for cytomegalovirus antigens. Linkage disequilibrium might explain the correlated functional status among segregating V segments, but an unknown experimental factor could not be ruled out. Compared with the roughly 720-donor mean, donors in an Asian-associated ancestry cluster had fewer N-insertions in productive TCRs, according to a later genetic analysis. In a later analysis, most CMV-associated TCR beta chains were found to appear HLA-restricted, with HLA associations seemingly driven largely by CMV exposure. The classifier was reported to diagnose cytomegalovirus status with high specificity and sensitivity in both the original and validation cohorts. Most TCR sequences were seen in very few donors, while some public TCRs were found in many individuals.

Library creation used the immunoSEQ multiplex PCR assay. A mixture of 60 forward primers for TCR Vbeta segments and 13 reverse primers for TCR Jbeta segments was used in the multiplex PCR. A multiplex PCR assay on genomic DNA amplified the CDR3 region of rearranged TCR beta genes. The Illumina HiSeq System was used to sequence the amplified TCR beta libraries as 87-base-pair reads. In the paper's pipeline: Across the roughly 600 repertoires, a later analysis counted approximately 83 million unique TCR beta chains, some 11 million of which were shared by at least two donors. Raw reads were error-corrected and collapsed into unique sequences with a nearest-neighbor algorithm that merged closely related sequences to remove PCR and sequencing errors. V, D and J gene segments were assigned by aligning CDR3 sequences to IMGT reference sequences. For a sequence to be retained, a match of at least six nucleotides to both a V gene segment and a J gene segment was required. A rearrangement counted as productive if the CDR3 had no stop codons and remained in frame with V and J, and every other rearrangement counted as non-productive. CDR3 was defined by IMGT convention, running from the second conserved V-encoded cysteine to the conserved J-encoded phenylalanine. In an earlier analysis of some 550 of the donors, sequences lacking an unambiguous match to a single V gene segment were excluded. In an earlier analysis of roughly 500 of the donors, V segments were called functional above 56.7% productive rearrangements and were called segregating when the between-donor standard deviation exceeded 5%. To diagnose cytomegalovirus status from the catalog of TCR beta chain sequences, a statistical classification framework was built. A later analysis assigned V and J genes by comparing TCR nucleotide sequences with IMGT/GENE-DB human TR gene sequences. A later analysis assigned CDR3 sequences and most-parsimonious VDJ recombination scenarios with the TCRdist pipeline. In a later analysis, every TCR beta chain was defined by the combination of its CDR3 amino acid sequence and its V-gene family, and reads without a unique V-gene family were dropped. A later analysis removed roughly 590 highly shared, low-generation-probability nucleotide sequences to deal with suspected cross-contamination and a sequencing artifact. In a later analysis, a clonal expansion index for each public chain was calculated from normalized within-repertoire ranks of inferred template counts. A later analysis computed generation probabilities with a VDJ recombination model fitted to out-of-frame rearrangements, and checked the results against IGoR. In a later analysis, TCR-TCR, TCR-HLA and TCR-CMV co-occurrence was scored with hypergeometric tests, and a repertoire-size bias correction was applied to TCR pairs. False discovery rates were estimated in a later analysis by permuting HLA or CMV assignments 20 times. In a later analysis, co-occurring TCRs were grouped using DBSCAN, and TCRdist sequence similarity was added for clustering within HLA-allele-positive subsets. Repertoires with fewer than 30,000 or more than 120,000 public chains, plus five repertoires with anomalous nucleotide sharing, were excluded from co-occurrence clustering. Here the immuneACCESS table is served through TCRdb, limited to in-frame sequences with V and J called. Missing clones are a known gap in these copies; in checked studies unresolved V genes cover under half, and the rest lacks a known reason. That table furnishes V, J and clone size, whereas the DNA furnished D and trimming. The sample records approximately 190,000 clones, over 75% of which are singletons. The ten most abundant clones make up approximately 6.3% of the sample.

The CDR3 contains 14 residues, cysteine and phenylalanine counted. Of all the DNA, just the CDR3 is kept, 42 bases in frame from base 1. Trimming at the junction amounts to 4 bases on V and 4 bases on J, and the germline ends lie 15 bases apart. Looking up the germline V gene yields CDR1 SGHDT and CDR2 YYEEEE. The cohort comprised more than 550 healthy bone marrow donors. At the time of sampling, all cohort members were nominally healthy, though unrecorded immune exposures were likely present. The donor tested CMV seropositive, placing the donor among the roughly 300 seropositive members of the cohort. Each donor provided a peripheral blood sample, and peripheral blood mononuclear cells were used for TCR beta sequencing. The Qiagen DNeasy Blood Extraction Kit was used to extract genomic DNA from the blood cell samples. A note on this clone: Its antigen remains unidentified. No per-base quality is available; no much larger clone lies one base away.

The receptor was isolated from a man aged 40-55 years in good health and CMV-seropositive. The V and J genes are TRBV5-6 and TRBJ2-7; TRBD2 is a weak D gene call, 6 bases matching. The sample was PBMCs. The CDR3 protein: CASSPDGGSYEQYF. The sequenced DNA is TGTGCCAGCAGCCCTGATGGGGGGAGTTACGAGCAGTACTTC.